This T cell receptor (beta chain) was profiled in a study of T-cell reconstitution after alpha-beta-depleted transplantation in children. Germline CDR1 SGHTA, CDR2 FQGNSA. Trimming cost V 1 base and J 5 bases, with 12 bases left between them. CDR3 length: 15 amino acids. This clonotype was counted a few times. Its antigen is not known. As it was prepared, the TCRbeta library received unique molecular identifiers. TCRdb fed the PCR reads into MiXCR, producing one record per CDR3 protein. The table lists about 610,000 distinct CDR3 sequences, over 20% of them singletons. Study-level points and caveats: Day-60 TCRbeta diversity that was high in some patients was derived from surviving recipient T cells and thymic progenitors. Two months or so post-transplant, alpha-beta T cells reportedly derived from several hundred expanded graft clones. One year post-transplant, T-cell counts and diversity were largely derived from T cells produced anew.

The V and J genes are TRBV7-2 and TRBJ1-5; D might be TRBD1 (6 bases). The TCR originated in a boy younger than two with Wiskott-Aldrich syndrome, due to receive a stem cell transplant. Sequencing was performed on PBMCs, taken before TCRalphabeta/CD19-depleted stem cell transplant. The CDR3 spells CASSLDGDTYQPQHF. The CDR3 DNA reads as TGTGCCAGCAGCTTAGATGGGGACACATATCAGCCCCAGCATTTT.